This TCR beta chain was recovered during a study of tissue T cells after allogeneic stem cell transplantation. Sequencing used immunoSEQ multiplex PCR; TCRdb keeps in-frame clones, though not all of them. This repertoire shows around 10,000 clones, around 45% found once; its top ten account for nearly 7.5%. The sample holds a few counts of this clone. Genes and germline come from the mouse. Time point of the sample: mouse harvest day 7 after allogeneic transplant. Mouse grafts combined 10^7 T-cell-depleted bone marrow cells with 10^6 splenic CD5+ T cells. The clonotype comes from a female BALB/c mouse given C57BL/6 T cells with graft-versus-host disease after an allogeneic hematopoietic cell transplant. Material for sequencing was gut tissue.

CDR3 protein: CASRRQSQNTLYF. Incomplete CDR3 DNA: TGTGCCAGCAGGCGACAAAGTCAAAACACCTTGTAC. The gene calls are TRBV26 and TRBJ2-4; no reliable D call. The sequenced fragment ends 1 residue before the CDR3 boundary, so the rest is inferred from the germline J gene. V lost 6 bases and J 0 bases, leaving 7 bases between the germline ends. Germline V gene sequence: CDR1 KGHPV, CDR2 FQNQEV (reference sequence). This CDR3 contains 13 residues.